Listed below are T cell receptor beta chains from one sample, sequenced in a study of blood T cell repertoires in COVID-19. Method: immunoSEQ multiplex PCR; TCRdb's copy keeps in-frame clones and lacks some. Found here are about 360,000 clones, 81% of them singletons; the top ten hold around 1%. Material for sequencing was peripheral blood. These receptors all come from a human donor with acute or convalescent COVID-19. The donor label of this sample is uncertain. The CDR3 runs from the conserved cysteine through the conserved F or W. A D gene is named only where the DNA matches it firmly. Clone size is shown for a subset of rows, as once, few, many or a class of expanded clone.

j_call: TRBJ2-5; v_call: TRBV2; clone_size: -; d_call: TRBD1; cdr3_aa: CASCRQGAKTQYF; cdr3_nt: TGTGCCAGCTGTAGGCAGGGGGCAAAGACCCAGTACTTC
j_call: TRBJ2-2; v_call: TRBV19; clone_size: -; d_call: TRBD1; cdr3_aa: CASSIEGQVVDTGELFF; cdr3_nt: TGTGCCAGTAGTATAGAGGGACAGGTAGTTGACACCGGGGAGCTGTTTTTT
j_call: TRBJ1-1; v_call: TRBV27; clone_size: -; d_call: -; cdr3_aa: CASGKNDRNTEAFF; cdr3_nt: TGTGCCAGCGGTAAGAACGACAGGAACACTGAAGCTTTCTTT
j_call: TRBJ1-1; v_call: TRBV28; clone_size: -; d_call: TRBD1; cdr3_aa: CASSSPRGQVGRTEAFF; cdr3_nt: TGTGCCAGCAGTTCTCCCCGAGGACAGGTCGGGCGCACTGAAGCTTTCTTT
j_call: TRBJ2-3; v_call: TRBV6-5; clone_size: -; d_call: TRBD2; cdr3_aa: CASSYRLARDTDTQYF; cdr3_nt: TGTGCCAGCAGTTACCGACTAGCACGGGACACAGATACGCAGTATTTT
j_call: TRBJ1-2; v_call: TRBV6-5; clone_size: -; d_call: -; cdr3_aa: CASSYATGLRGYTF; cdr3_nt: TGTGCCAGCAGTTACGCAACAGGGCTACGAGGCTACACCTTC
j_call: TRBJ2-7; v_call: TRBV5-4; clone_size: once; d_call: -; cdr3_aa: CASSSPGGQGSYEQYF; cdr3_nt: TGTGCCAGCAGCTCCCCCGGCGGCCAGGGGTCCTACGAGCAGTACTTC
j_call: TRBJ1-1; v_call: TRBV19; clone_size: -; d_call: TRBD1; cdr3_aa: CASSLRQGRTMNTEAFF; cdr3_nt: TGTGCCAGTAGTTTACGACAGGGGAGGACGATGAACACTGAAGCTTTCTTT
j_call: TRBJ2-7; v_call: TRBV28; clone_size: -; d_call: -; cdr3_aa: CASSPVPDEQYF; cdr3_nt: TGTGCCAGCAGCCCTGTTCCCGACGAGCAGTACTTC
j_call: TRBJ2-2; v_call: TRBV24-1; clone_size: -; d_call: -; cdr3_aa: CATSRGSTGELFF; cdr3_nt: TGTGCCACCAGTAGGGGATCTACCGGGGAGCTGTTTTTT
j_call: TRBJ2-7; v_call: TRBV7-2; clone_size: -; d_call: -; cdr3_aa: CASSSSIATRDEQYF; cdr3_nt: TGTGCCAGCAGCTCATCCATCGCCACACGGGACGAGCAGTACTTC
j_call: TRBJ1-5; v_call: TRBV24-1; clone_size: -; d_call: -; cdr3_aa: CATSDPAGQPQHF; cdr3_nt: TGTGCCACCAGTGATCCTGCGGGTCAGCCCCAGCATTTT
j_call: TRBJ1-4; v_call: TRBV18; clone_size: -; d_call: -; cdr3_aa: CASSPPRQGGRTNEKLFF; cdr3_nt: TGTGCCAGCTCACCACCCAGACAAGGGGGACGTACTAATGAAAAACTGTTTTTT